These 20 T cell receptor beta chains were sequenced from one sample in a study of shared clonotypes between healthy human individuals. Naive-designated CD8 cells lacked CD45RO, were positively enriched for CCR7, and omitted terminally differentiated effector memory CD45RA+ cells. The repertoire was sequenced with immunoSEQ multiplex PCR; TCRdb's copy has only in-frame clones and lacks some. This sample yields roughly 600,000 clones, of which 95% to 98% are seen a single time; 0.3% belongs to the top ten. The specimen was naive CD8+ T cells sorted from blood. These receptors all stem from a man aged 25 to 40 in good health.

The rearrangement joins TRBV13 to TRBJ2-7, with 9 bases aligning to TRBD2. The CDR3 is made up of 15 amino acids. Germline CDR1 PRHDT, CDR2 FYEKMQ (reference sequence). Losses at the gene ends were 3 bases for V and 0 bases for J; bases not matched to a gene: 3. Written as DNA, the CDR3 is TGTGCCAGCAGCTTTGCGGGAGGGCCCTCCTACGAGCAGTACTTC. The encoded protein is CASSFAGGPSYEQYF.

The chain joins TRBV2 to TRBJ2-7, with TRBD2 as a possible D gene (5 bases). V lost 9 bases, J lost 0 bases, and 9 bases lay in between. The CDR3 has 12 residues. Germline CDR1 SNHLY, CDR2 FYNNEI. CDR3 bases: TGTGCCAGTTCGGGGATCTCCTACGAGCAGTACTTC. Its translation is CASSGISYEQYF.

Details on this clone: Other DNA sequences in the same sample also yield this CDR3. V usage is TRBV29-1 and J usage is TRBJ2-7; D is ambiguous. The CDR3 totals 12 residues. CDR1 is SQVTM, CDR2 ANQGSEA, per germline. The V end lost 2 bases, the J end lost 3 bases, and 8 bases lay between the germline ends. CDR3 bases: TGCAGCGTTGAATCGGACGGCTACGAGCAGTACTTC. This gives the protein CSVESDGYEQYF.

CDR3 loop: CASSYDGLGGTEAFF. CDR3 bases: TGTGCCAGCAGTTACGACGGCCTTGGGGGCACTGAAGCTTTCTTT. The chain couples TRBV6-5 to TRBJ1-1; D possibly corresponds to TRBD1 (5 bases). Germline V CDR1 and CDR2: MNHEY, SVGAGI. With 2 bases removed from V and 4 bases from J, the gap between germline ends came to 14 bases. The CDR3 covers 15 residues.

In DNA form, the CDR3 reads TGTGCCAGCAGCTTAGATGGGACATTCTCCTACGAGCAGTACTTC. Translating it yields CASSLDGTFSYEQYF. The V and J genes are TRBV7-9 and TRBJ2-7, with a weak D call TRBD1 (6 bases). V lost 1 base and J lost 0, with 10 bases in between. Looked up from germline, CDR1 is SEHNR and CDR2 is FQNEAQ (reference sequence). The CDR3 contains 15 residues.

In its sample, this clone was seen once. V and J are TRBV6-5 and TRBJ1-2, with a tentative D call TRBD1 (5 bases). The CDR3 length is 14 residues. Germline lookup yields CDR1 MNHEY and CDR2 SVGAGI. V was pared by 3 bases and J by 6 bases, with 14 bases between. CDR3 bases: TGTGCCAGCAGTTATAGGTTTGGGGACGATGGCTACACCTTC. Encoded protein: CASSYRFGDDGYTF.

The rearrangement links TRBV7-9 to TRBJ1-1; a possible D gene is TRBD1 (5 bases). Germline CDR1 reads SEHNR; CDR2 reads FQNEAQ (reference sequence). The CDR3 is 13 residues long. Trimming removed 5 bases at V and 12 bases at J, with 19 bases between. CDR3 residues: CASSTTGTEYSFF. CDR3 bases: TGTGCCAGCAGCACGACCGGGACGGAGTACTCTTTCTTT.

V usage is TRBV7-8 and J usage is TRBJ2-1; TRBD2 matches 7 bases. Germline-derived CDR1 and CDR2 are SGHVS and FQNEAQ. Trimming at V came to 0 bases and at J to 4 bases, leaving 6 bases not matched to a gene. The CDR3 consists of 16 residues. CDR3: CASSLAAASGYNEQFF. The CDR3 DNA reads TGTGCCAGCAGCTTAGCGGCGGCTAGCGGATACAATGAGCAGTTCTTC.

The J gene is TRBJ1-1, the V gene TRBV20-1; no clear D. Germline V gene lookup returns CDR1 DFQATT and CDR2 SNEGSKA (reference sequence). Trimming removed 6 bases at V and 4 bases at J, with 9 bases between. The CDR3 sequence is 11 residues long. The CDR3 region is CSATWGTEAFF. DNA of the CDR3: TGCAGTGCAACGTGGGGCACTGAAGCTTTCTTT.

This clone has a single count. This chain connects TRBV7-2 to TRBJ2-1; D perhaps matches TRBD1 (6 bases). CDR3 length: 16 residues. CDR1 is SGHTA, CDR2 FQGNSA, per germline. The V and J ends lost 4 bases and 1 base respectively, with 14 bases between them. As DNA, the CDR3 is TGTGCCAGCAGCTCACGCGAGGGGGAATCCTACAATGAGCAGTTCTTC. Translated, it gives CASSSREGESYNEQFF.

The sample holds one count of this clone. The genes are TRBV5-4 and TRBJ2-7; D ambiguous. Germline CDR1 is SGHNT and CDR2 is YYREEE (reference sequence). This CDR3 is built from 14 residues. Deletions cut 4 bases from V and 2 bases from J, with 13 bases between. For the CDR3, the DNA is TGTGCCAGCAGCCCTGGACCGCTAACCTACGAGCAGTACTTC. Translation: CASSPGPLTYEQYF.

The CDR3 is CASSIGLAVEQFF. Written as DNA, the CDR3 is TGTGCCAGTAGTATAGGGCTAGCTGTTGAGCAGTTCTTC. The gene calls are TRBV19 and TRBJ2-1; a possible D gene is TRBD2 (5 bases). V lost 1 base and J lost 9, with 10 bases in between. In germline, CDR1 is LNHDA, CDR2 SQIVND (reference sequence). This CDR3 has 13 amino acids.

V usage is TRBV2 and J usage is TRBJ2-1, with 7 bases fitting TRBD2. Germline V gene data show CDR1 as SNHLY and CDR2 as FYNNEI. V was pared by 8 bases and J by 8 bases, with 9 bases of the junction left unmatched. The CDR3 sequence is 13 residues long. CDR3 in DNA: TGTGCCAGCGGGCGGGAGAGGGGCTATGAGCAGTTCTTC. Amino acids: CASGRERGYEQFF.

The J gene is TRBJ2-7, the V gene TRBV19; TRBD1 agrees at 8 bases. The CDR3 covers 15 residues. Unmatched junction bases numbered 7, after V lost 3 bases and J lost 3 bases. Germline lookup yields CDR1 LNHDA and CDR2 SQIVND (reference sequence). Written as DNA, the CDR3 is TGTGCCAGTAGTATGAGGGCAGGGGGCTTCTACGAGCAGTACTTC. Translating it yields CASSMRAGGFYEQYF.

This sequence joins TRBV9 and TRBJ2-1, with a possible D match to TRBD2 (5 bases). The CDR3 is 15 residues long. V lost 1 base, J lost 7 bases, and 15 bases lay in between. Germline CDR1 SGDLS, CDR2 YYNGEE. This chain's CDR3 is CASSVSWGAQNEQFF. CDR3 DNA: TGTGCCAGCAGCGTATCCTGGGGAGCCCAGAATGAGCAGTTCTTC.

The rearrangement joins TRBV19 to TRBJ2-2; D possibly corresponds to TRBD1 (5 bases). There are 15 residues in the CDR3. The germline V gene encodes CDR1 LNHDA and CDR2 SQIVND (reference sequence). Trimming cost V 4 bases and J 2 bases, with 11 bases left between them. CDR3 sequence: CASSTQVTNTGELFF. DNA of the CDR3: TGTGCCAGTAGTACACAGGTTACAAACACCGGGGAGCTGTTTTTT.

The chain combines TRBV19 with TRBJ2-3; 7 positions agree with TRBD1. V shed 4 bases, J shed 4 bases, and the junction held 14 bases outside the gene matches. This CDR3 is 17 amino acids long. Germline V gene data show CDR1 as LNHDA and CDR2 as SQIVND (reference sequence). The CDR3 DNA reads TGTGCCAGTAGTACCGCAATACTCGGACAGGCGGCAGATACGCAGTATTTT. Translating gives CASSTAILGQAADTQYF.

This chain uses TRBV9 with TRBJ2-1, with no clear D. The CDR3 covers 13 residues. CDR1 and CDR2 from the germline V gene are SGDLS and YYNGEE. With 0 bases removed from V and 8 bases from J, the gap between germline ends came to 9 bases. CDR3 nucleotide sequence: TGTGCCAGCAGCGTAGACATCCCCGATGAGCAGTTCTTC. Encoded protein: CASSVDIPDEQFF.

The chain joins TRBV4-1 to TRBJ2-2, with 10 positions matching TRBD2. The CDR3 contains 18 residues. The germline V gene encodes CDR1 MGHRA and CDR2 YSYEKL. The V segment lost 1 base and the J segment 1 base; nucleotides outside the gene matches: 6. The CDR3, as DNA: TGCGCCAGCAGCCAAGTAGGAAAGCGGGAGGGGAACACCGGGGAGCTGTTTTTT. This gives the protein CASSQVGKREGNTGELFF.

This chain uses TRBV4-3 with TRBJ1-3; the match to TRBD1 covers 7 bases. The CDR3 runs 18 residues. V trimming: 0 bases; J trimming: 0 bases; junction bases outside the gene matches: 8. Germline V gene sequence: CDR1 LGHNA, CDR2 YSLEER. The CDR3 DNA reads TGCGCCAGCAGCCAAGAGCTCCAGACAGGGATCTCTGGAAACACCATATATTTT. Translating it yields CASSQELQTGISGNTIYF.